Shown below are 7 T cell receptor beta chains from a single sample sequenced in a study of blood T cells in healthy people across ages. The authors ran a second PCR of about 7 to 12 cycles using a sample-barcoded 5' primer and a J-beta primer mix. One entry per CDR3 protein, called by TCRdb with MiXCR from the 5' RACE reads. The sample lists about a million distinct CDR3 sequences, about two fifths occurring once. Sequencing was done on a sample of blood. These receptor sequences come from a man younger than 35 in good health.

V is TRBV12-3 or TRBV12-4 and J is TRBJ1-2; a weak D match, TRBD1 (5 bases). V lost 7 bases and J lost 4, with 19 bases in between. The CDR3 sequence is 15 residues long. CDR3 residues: CASTNLGGLAYGYTF. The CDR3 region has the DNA TGTGCCAGCACCAACCTTGGGGGTTTGGCCTATGGCTACACCTTC.

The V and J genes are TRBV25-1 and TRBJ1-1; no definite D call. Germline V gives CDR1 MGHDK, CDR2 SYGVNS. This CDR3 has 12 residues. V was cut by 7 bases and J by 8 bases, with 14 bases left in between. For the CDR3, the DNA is TGTGCCAGCATCTCGGCCTATGGGGAAGCTTTCTTT. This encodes CASISAYGEAFF.

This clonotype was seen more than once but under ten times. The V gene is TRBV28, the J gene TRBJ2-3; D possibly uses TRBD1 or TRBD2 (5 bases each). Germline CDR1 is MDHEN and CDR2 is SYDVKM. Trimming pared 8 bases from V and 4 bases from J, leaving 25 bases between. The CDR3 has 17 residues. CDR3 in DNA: TGTGCCAGCCCCTCCAGGGACGTGAGCCCGGGGTCAGATACGCAGTATTTT. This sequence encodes CASPSRDVSPGSDTQYF.

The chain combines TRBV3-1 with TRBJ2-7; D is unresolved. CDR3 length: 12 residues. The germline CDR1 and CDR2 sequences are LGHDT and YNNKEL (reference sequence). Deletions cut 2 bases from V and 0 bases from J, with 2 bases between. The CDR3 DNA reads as TGTGCCAGCAGCCAAACCTCCTACGAGCAGTACTTC. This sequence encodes CASSQTSYEQYF.

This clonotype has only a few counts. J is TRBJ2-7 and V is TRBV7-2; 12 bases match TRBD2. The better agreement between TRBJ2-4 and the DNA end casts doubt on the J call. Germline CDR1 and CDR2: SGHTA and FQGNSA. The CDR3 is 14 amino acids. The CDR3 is CASSLSSGGGIQYF. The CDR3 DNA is TGTGCCAGCAGCTTATCTAGCGGGGGGGGCATTCAGTACTTC.

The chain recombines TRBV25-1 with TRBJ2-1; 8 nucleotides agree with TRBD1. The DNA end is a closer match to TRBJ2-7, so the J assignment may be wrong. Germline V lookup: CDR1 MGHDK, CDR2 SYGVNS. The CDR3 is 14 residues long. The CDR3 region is CASSPGTGHNEQYF. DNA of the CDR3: TGTGCCAGCAGTCCGGGGACAGGACACAATGAGCAGTACTTC.

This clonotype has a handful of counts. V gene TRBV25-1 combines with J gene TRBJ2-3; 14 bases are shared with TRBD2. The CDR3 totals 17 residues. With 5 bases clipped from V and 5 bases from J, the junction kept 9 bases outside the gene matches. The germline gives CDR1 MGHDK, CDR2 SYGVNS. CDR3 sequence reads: CASSPLGLAGVEDTQYF. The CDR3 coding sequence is TGTGCCAGCAGTCCCCTGGGACTAGCGGGGGTGGAAGATACGCAGTATTTT.